Below are 8 T cell receptor beta chains sequenced from a single sample in a study of CD8+CD57+ T cells in acquired aplastic anemia. CDR3 and TCR beta VDJ profiling relied on a genomic DNA template. TCRdb analysed the reads with MiXCR anew, one entry per CDR3 protein. The sample holds some 210,000 distinct CDR3 sequences, 61% seen once. The sequenced sample was sorted CD4+, CD8+, or CD8+CD57+ T cells (not recorded which) from PBMCs. The receptors were sampled from a human donor in good health.

About this clonotype itself: One end of the junction is discordant with germline, which a read error may explain. The gene calls are TRBV24-1 and TRBJ2-7; possibly TRBD1 or TRBD2 for D (5 bases each). The CDR3 runs 14 residues. Germline CDR1 is KGHDR and CDR2 is SFDVKD. As DNA, the CDR3 is TGTGCCACCAGTGATATAAAAAAACCGGGACGGAAGTTCTTC. This gives the protein CATSDIKKPGRKFF.

The V and J genes are TRBV27 and TRBJ2-7; 11 bases agree with TRBD2. Looked up from germline, CDR1 is MNHEY and CDR2 is SMNVEV (reference sequence). Unmatched junction bases numbered 0, after V lost 1 base and J lost 4 bases. The CDR3 has 14 residues. The CDR3 sequence: CASSLLAGGYEQYF. DNA for the CDR3: TGTGCCAGCAGTTTATTAGCGGGAGGGTACGAGCAGTACTTC.

This chain links TRBV19 with TRBJ2-5; 7 bases align to TRBD2. The CDR3 contains 14 residues. The ends lost 3 bases at V and 4 bases at J; junction bases unmatched: 5. The germline V gene encodes CDR1 LNHDA and CDR2 SQIVND (reference sequence). CDR3 nucleotide sequence: TGTGCCAGTAGTATTATGGGGGGGGGAGAGACCCAGTACTTC. Protein: CASSIMGGGETQYF. The full variable domain, completed using reference TRBV19 and TRBJ2-5, is DGGITQSPKYLFRKEGQNVTLSCEQNLNHDAMYWYRQDPGQGLRLIYYSQIVNDFQKGDIAEGYSVSREKKESFPLTVTSAQKNPTAFYLCASSIMGGGETQYFGPGTRLLVL.

The genes are TRBV29-1 and TRBJ2-7, with TRBD2 matching over 15 bases. The CDR3 extends over 14 amino acids. CDR1 and CDR2 (germline): SQVTM, ANQGSEA. Trimming removed 6 bases from V and 2 bases from J; junction bases left unmatched: 2. The chain's CDR3 is CSVGLAGGPYEQYF. DNA for the CDR3: TGCAGCGTCGGACTAGCGGGAGGGCCCTACGAGCAGTACTTC.

The CDR3 protein is CSVGDPNYGYTF. The CDR3 DNA sequence: TGCAGCGTTGGAGACCCTAACTATGGCTACACCTTC. The chain recombines TRBV29-1 with TRBJ1-2, with D unresolved. The V gene's germline CDR1 is SQVTM and CDR2 ANQGSEA. Trimming took off 4 bases at V and 0 bases at J, with 6 bases between the two ends. The CDR3 contains 12 residues.

The gene calls are TRBV25-1 and TRBJ2-1; 13 nucleotides align to TRBD2. Germline CDR1 and CDR2: MGHDK and SYGVNS. The V segment lost 6 bases and the J segment 10 bases; nucleotides outside the gene matches: 9. The CDR3 is made up of 15 amino acids. The CDR3 loop reads CASRVGLAGVGEQFF. CDR3 bases: TGTGCCAGCAGGGTAGGACTAGCGGGAGTCGGGGAGCAGTTCTTC.

The chain couples TRBV4-1 to TRBJ2-1; maybe TRBD1 (5 bases). The CDR3 covers 16 residues. Germline CDR1 is MGHRA and CDR2 is YSYEKL. V shed 0 bases and J shed 9 bases, with 18 bases lying between them. This CDR3 is CASSQEQTDANTEQFF. The CDR3 DNA follows: TGCGCCAGCAGCCAAGAACAGACAGATGCGAACACTGAGCAGTTCTTC.

This chain uses TRBV15 with TRBJ2-3, with TRBD2 matching over 8 bases. The CDR3 has 13 residues. J was trimmed by 3 bases and V by 8 bases; bases with no gene match: 4. Germline values: CDR1 LNHNV, CDR2 YYDKDF (reference sequence). The chain's CDR3 is CATQASGTDTQYF. The CDR3 DNA sequence: TGTGCCACCCAGGCTAGCGGGACAGATACGCAGTATTTT.